One TCR beta chain is described in this entry. The same CDR3 arises from other DNA sequences in this sample as well. The record originates from a study of blood T cell repertoires in COVID-19. CDR1 is GTSNPN, CDR2 SVGIG, per germline (reference sequence). V was cut by 0 bases and J by 1 base, with 4 bases left in between. The CDR3 extends over 13 amino acids. As originally analysed: Estimates of nucleated cell counts were drawn from the amplification of reference gene primers. TCRdb keeps only in-frame clones here, not all; method: immunoSEQ multiplex PCR. The D gene and trimming were derived from the DNA, and the V and J assignments and clone size from that table. This table holds fewer than 500,000 clones, approximately 90% found once.

The sequence was obtained from a woman aged 18-29 years who had recovered from COVID-19. J is TRBJ1-3 and V is TRBV30; D remains unclear. Sequenced sample: PBMCs or T cells enriched from blood (not recorded which). The CDR3 DNA reads TGTGCCTGGAGTGTACTGTCTGGAAACACCATATATTTT. It translates to CAWSVLSGNTIYF.